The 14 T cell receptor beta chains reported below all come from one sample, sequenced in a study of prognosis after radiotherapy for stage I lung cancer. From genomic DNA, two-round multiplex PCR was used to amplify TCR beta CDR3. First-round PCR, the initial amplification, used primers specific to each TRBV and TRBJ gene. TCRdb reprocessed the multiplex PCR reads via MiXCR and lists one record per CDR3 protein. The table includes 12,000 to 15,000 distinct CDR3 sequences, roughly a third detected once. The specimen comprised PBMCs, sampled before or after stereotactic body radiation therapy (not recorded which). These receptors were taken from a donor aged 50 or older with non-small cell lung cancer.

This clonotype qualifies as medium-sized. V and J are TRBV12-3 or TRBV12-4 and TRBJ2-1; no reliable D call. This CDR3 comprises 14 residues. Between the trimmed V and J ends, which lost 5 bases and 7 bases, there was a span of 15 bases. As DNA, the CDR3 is TGTGCCAGCAGTCGACTCGGTGTTAGGAATGAGCAGTTCTTC. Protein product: CASSRLGVRNEQFF.

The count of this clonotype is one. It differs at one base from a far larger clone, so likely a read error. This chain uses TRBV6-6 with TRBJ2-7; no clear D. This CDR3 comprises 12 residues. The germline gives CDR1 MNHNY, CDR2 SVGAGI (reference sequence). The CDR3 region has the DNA TGTTCCAGCAGTTACTCAGCTGGAGAGCAGTACTTC. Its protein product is CSSSYSAGEQYF.

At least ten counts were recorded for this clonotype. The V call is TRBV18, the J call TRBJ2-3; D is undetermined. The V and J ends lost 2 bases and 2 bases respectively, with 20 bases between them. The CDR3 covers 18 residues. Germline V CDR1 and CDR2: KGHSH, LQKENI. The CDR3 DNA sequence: TGTGCCAGCTCACCAGGCGCCCGGACCGCTCTCGTCACAGATACGCAGTATTTT. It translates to CASSPGARTALVTDTQYF.

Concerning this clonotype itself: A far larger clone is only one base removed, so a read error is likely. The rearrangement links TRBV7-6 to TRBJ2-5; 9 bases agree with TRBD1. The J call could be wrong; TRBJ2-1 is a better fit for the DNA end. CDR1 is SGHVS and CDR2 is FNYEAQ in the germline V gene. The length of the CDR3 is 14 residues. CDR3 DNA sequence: TGTGCCAGCAGCCGCGTGACAGGGGGCAATGAGCAGTTCTTC. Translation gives CASSRVTGGNEQFF.

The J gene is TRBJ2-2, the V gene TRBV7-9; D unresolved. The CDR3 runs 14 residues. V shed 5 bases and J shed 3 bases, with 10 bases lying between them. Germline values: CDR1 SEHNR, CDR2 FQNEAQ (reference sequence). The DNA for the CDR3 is TGTGCCAGCAGCGTCGATGGGGACACCGGGGAGCTGTTTTTT. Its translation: CASSVDGDTGELFF.

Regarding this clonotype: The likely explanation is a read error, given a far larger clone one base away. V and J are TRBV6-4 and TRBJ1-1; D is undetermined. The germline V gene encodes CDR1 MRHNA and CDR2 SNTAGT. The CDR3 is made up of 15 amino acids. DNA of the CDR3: TGTGCCAGCAGTTACTCCAGGACCATTAACACTGAAGCTTTCTTT. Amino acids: CASSYSRTINTEAFF.

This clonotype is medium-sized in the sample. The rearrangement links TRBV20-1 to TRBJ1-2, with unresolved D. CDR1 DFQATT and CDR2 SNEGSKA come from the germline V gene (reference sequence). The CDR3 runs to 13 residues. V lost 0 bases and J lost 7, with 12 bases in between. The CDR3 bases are TGCAGTGCTAGAGACGGAGGATTTAGTGGCTACACCTTC. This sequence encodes CSARDGGFSGYTF.

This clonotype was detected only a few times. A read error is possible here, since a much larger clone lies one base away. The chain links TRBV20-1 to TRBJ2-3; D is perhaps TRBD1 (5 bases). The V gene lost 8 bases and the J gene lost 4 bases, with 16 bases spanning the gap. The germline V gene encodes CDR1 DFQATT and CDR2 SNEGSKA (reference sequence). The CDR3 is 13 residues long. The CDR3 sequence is CSPQTDPADTQYF. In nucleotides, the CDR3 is TGCAGTCCCCAGACAGACCCCGCAGATACGCAGTATTTT.

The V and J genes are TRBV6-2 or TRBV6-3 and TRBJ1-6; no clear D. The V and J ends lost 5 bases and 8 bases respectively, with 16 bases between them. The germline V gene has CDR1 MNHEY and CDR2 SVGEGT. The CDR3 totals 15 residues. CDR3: CASSEVLGWDSPLHF. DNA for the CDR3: TGTGCCAGCAGTGAAGTACTGGGGTGGGATTCACCCCTCCACTTT.

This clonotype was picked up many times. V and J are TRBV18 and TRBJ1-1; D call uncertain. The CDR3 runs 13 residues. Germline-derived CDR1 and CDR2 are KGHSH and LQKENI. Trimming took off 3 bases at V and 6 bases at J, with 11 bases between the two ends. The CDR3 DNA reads TGTGCCAGCTCACCCTCTGAGCAGGCTGAAGCTTTCTTT. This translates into CASSPSEQAEAFF.

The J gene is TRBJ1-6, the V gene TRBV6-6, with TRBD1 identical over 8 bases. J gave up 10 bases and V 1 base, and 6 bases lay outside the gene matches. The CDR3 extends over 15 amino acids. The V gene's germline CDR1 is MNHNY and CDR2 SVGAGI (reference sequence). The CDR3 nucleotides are TGTGCCAGCAGTTACTGCGGGACAGGCGCATCACCCCTCCACTTT. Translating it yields CASSYCGTGASPLHF.

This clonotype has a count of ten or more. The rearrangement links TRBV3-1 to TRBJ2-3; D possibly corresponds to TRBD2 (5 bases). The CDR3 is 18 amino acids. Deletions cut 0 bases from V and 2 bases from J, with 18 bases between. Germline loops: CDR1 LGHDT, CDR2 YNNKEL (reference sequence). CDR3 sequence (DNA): TGTGCCAGCAGCCAAGATCGGAGAGGGTCCCTTACCACAGATACGCAGTATTTT. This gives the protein CASSQDRRGSLTTDTQYF.

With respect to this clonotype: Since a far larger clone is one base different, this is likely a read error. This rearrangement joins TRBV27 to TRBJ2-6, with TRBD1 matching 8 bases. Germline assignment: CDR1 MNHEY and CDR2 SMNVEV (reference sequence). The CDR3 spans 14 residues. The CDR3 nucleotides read TGTGCCAACAGCTCCGATACCGGACAGGGTAAAAGGGTTTTC. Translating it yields CANSSDTGQGKRVF.

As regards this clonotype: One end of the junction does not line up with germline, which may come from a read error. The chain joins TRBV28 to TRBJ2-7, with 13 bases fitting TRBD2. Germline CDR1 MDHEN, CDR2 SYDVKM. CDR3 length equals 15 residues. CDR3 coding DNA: TGTGCCAGCAGTCCGGGACTAGCGGGATCCTACCAGCAGTACTTC. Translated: CASSPGLAGSYQQYF.